The 3 T cell receptor beta chains given below trace back to one sample, sequenced in a study of cytomegalovirus exposure and HLA in healthy donors. PCR primers comprised 60 Vbeta and 13 Jbeta primers. Assay: immunoSEQ multiplex PCR; the TCRdb copy retains only in-frame clones and omits some. The sample contains over 150,000 clones, approximately 83% of which appear only once. Sequenced: PBMCs. These receptors all stem from a boy between 2 and 15 years old in good health and CMV-seronegative.

The rearrangement joins TRBV5-4 to TRBJ1-2; 8 nucleotides agree with TRBD1. The germline V gene encodes CDR1 SGHNT and CDR2 YYREEE (reference sequence). The junction had 2 bases not matched to a gene; V was cut back by 3 bases and J by 1 base. The length of the CDR3 is 14 residues. CDR3 region: CASSWGQVNYGYTF. CDR3 bases: TGTGCCAGCAGCTGGGGACAGGTTAACTATGGCTACACCTTC. Filled out from reference TRBV5-4 and TRBJ1-2, the complete variable domain reads ETGVTQSPTHLIKTRGQQVTLRCSSQSGHNTVSWYQQALGQGPQFIFQYYREEENGRGNFPPRFSGLQFPNYSSELNVNALELDDSALYLCASSWGQVNYGYTFGSGTRLTVV.

The chain uses TRBV5-1 and TRBJ1-1; possibly TRBD1 for D (5 bases). The germline CDR1 and CDR2 sequences are SGHRS and YFSETQ. Trimming took 0 bases from V and 6 from J, leaving 15 bases between them. CDR3 length: 15 amino acids. The CDR3 bases are TGCGCCAGCAGCTTGGATGGGGGAGGTCGGGCTGAAGCTTTCTTT. Translating gives CASSLDGGGRAEAFF. Variable domain in full (rest from reference TRBV5-1 and TRBJ1-1): KAGVTQTPRYLIKTRGQQVTLSCSPISGHRSVSWYQQTPGQGLQFLFEYFSETQRNKGNFPGRFSGRQFSNSRSEMNVSTLELGDSALYLCASSLDGGGRAEAFFGQGTRLTVV.

The rearrangement uses TRBV4-2 and TRBJ1-2; 9 nucleotides align to TRBD1. The trim removed 4 bases at V and 7 bases at J, leaving 13 bases unmatched. The germline CDR1 and CDR2 sequences are LGHNA and YNFKEQ. The CDR3 runs to 16 residues. Here the CDR3 reads CASSRQGDREYGGYTF. The CDR3 region has the DNA TGTGCCAGCAGCCGGCAAGGGGACAGGGAGTATGGTGGCTACACCTTC.